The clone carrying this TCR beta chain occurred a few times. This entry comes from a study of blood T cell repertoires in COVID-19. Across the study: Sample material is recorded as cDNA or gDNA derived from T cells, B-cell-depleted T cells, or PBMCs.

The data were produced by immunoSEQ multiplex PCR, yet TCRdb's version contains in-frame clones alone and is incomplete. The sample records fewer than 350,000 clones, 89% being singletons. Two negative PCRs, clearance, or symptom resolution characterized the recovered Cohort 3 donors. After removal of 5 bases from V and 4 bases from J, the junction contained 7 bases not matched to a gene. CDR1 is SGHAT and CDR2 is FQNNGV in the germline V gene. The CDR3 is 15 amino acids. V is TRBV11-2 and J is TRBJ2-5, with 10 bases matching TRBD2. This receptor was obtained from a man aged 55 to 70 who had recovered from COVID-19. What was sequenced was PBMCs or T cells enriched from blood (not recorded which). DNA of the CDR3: TGTGCCAGCAGCATACTAGCGGGAAGGATAGAGACCCAGTACTTC. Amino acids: CASSILAGRIETQYF. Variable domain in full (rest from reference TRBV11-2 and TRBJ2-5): EAGVAQSPRYKIIEKRQSVAFWCNPISGHATLYWYQQILGQGPKLLIQFQNNGVVDDSQLPKDRFSAERLKGVDSTLKIQPAKLEDSAVYLCASSILAGRIETQYFGPGTRLLVL.